A selection of T cell receptor beta chains follows, all from one sample in a study of blood T cells in healthy people across ages. TCRdb re-called the 5' RACE reads through MiXCR, storing one row per CDR3 protein. The sample lists nearly 1 million distinct CDR3 sequences, about 51% occurring once. Sequencing was performed on blood. The receptors stem from a woman in her sixties or seventies in good health. The CDR3 runs from the conserved cysteine through the conserved F or W. The D gene is left open where the match is weak. Clone size appears in some rows only: once, few, many, or a class for an expanded clone.

NA	TRBD2	TRBV12-3/TRBV12-4	TRBJ2-5	TGTGCCAGCAGAGCAGCCGGGACTACCAAAGAGACCCAGTACTTC	CASRAAGTTKETQYF
few	TRBD2	TRBV12-3/TRBV12-4	TRBJ2-3	TGTGCCAGCAGTTGGGGGTTACGGGAGGCTTCAGATACGCAGTATTTT	CASSWGLREASDTQYF
NA	NA	TRBV7-2	TRBJ2-1	TGTGCCAGCAGCTTAGTACAGGGAGGGAATGAGCAGTTCTTC	CASSLVQGGNEQFF
NA	TRBD2	TRBV4-3	TRBJ2-1	TGCGCCAGCAGCCAAGATACTAGCGGGAGTAGGCAGTTCTTC	CASSQDTSGSRQFF
NA	NA	TRBV29-1	TRBJ2-1	TGCAGCGTTGAAGAGGACGGGATGGAGGATGAGCAGTTCTTC	CSVEEDGMEDEQFF
NA	NA	TRBV25-1	TRBJ2-3	TGTGTTCACTACCAGGGAAAGCAGTATTTT	CVHYQGKQYF
few	TRBD2	TRBV10-3	TRBJ2-7	TGTGCCCCCGGGGGGGTCTCCTACGAGCAGTACTTC	CAPGGVSYEQYF
few	NA	TRBV24-1	TRBJ2-1	TGTGCCACCAGTGATTTGGGCCCCATTAGCGGCAATGAGCAGTTCTTC	CATSDLGPISGNEQFF
NA	NA	TRBV20-1	TRBJ2-7	TGCAGTGCTACCTACAACTACGAGCAGTACTTC	CSATYNYEQYF
NA	NA	TRBV7-9	TRBJ2-5	TGTGCCAGCAGCTTACCGTCTAGTGGGTACCAAGAGACCCAGTACTTC	CASSLPSSGYQETQYF
NA	NA	TRBV29-1	TRBJ1-2	TGCAGCGTCCGTTACCCCGGGGGCCATGGCTACACCTTC	CSVRYPGGHGYTF
NA	NA	TRBV5-1	TRBJ2-7	TGCGCCAGCAGCTTGGAAGGCGGAGACCCCTACGAGCAGTACTTC	CASSLEGGDPYEQYF
few	TRBD2	TRBV4-1	TRBJ2-1	TGCGCCAGCAGCCAAGATCTTACTAGCGGATCCTACAATGAGCAGTTCTTC	CASSQDLTSGSYNEQFF
NA	TRBD2	TRBV29-1	TRBJ2-3	TGCAGCGTTGAAGGCGGGGGGGGTACAGTAGATACGCAGTATTTT	CSVEGGGGTVDTQYF
few	TRBD2	TRBV7-8	TRBJ2-7	TGTGCCAGCAGCTTAGGCTCCGGGACTAGCAATGAGCAGTACTTC	CASSLGSGTSNEQYF
NA	NA	TRBV5-1	TRBJ2-2	TGCGCCAGCAGCTTTACAGGGCCCACCGGGGAGCTGTTTTTT	CASSFTGPTGELFF
few	NA	TRBV7-2	TRBJ1-1	TGTGCCAGCAGCCCTTGGTTAGGGGGGGGAGTACCTGAAGCTTTCTTT	CASSPWLGGGVPEAFF
NA	NA	TRBV28	TRBJ2-1	TGTGCCAGCTGCACATGGACACGAGAGCAGTTCTTC	CASCTWTREQFF